The 31 T cell receptor beta chains reported below all come from one sample, sequenced in a study of blood T cell repertoires in COVID-19. Sequenced by immunoSEQ multiplex PCR; TCRdb stores in-frame clones only, minus some. This table has approximately 83,000 clones, 88% appearing once. Sequenced sample: peripheral blood. Receptor source: a man aged 65-85 years with acute or convalescent COVID-19.

The J gene is TRBJ1-5, the V gene TRBV2, with D maybe TRBD1 (5 bases). The V end lost 5 bases, the J end lost 5 bases, and 10 bases lay between the germline ends. Germline CDR1 and CDR2: SNHLY and FYNNEI. This CDR3 has 13 amino acids. As DNA, the CDR3 is TGTGCCAGCAGTTACAGGAGGGATCAGCCCCAGCATTTT. Protein product: CASSYRRDQPQHF. The complete variable domain, with remaining parts taken from reference TRBV2 and TRBJ1-5, reads EPEVTQTPSHQVTQMGQEVILRCVPISNHLYFYWYRQILGQKVEFLVSFYNNEISEKSEIFDDQFSVERPDGSNFTLKIRSTKLEDSAMYFCASSYRRDQPQHFGDGTRLSIL.

This clone was recorded once. The rearrangement links TRBV15 to TRBJ1-1, with a weak D call TRBD1 (6 bases). The CDR3 has 15 amino acids. Germline CDR1 is LNHNV and CDR2 is YYDKDF (reference sequence). V was cut by 2 bases and J by 7 bases, with 17 bases left in between. DNA for the CDR3: TGTGCCACCAGCAGACCAGGCGGAAGGGGGGGTGAAGCTTTCTTT. Protein: CATSRPGGRGGEAFF.

The chain is built from TRBV7-9 and TRBJ1-4; TRBD1 matches 9 bases. V gave up 5 bases and J gave up 1 base; unmatched junction bases: 5. CDR1 and CDR2 from the germline V gene are SEHNR and FQNEAQ (reference sequence). The CDR3 loop spans 16 amino acids. For the CDR3, the DNA is TGTGCCAGCAGCACCGACAGGGGGGGAACTAATGAAAAACTGTTTTTT. This translates into CASSTDRGGTNEKLFF.

This rearrangement joins TRBV2 to TRBJ1-2; D is possibly TRBD1 (6 bases). Between the trimmed V and J ends, which lost 6 bases and 3 bases, there was a span of 11 bases. The germline gives CDR1 SNHLY, CDR2 FYNNEI. The CDR3 totals 13 residues. The DNA of the CDR3 is TGTGCCAGCAGCAGGGGAATGGACTATGGCTACACCTTC. Amino acid sequence: CASSRGMDYGYTF. Filled out from reference TRBV2 and TRBJ1-2, the complete variable domain reads EPEVTQTPSHQVTQMGQEVILRCVPISNHLYFYWYRQILGQKVEFLVSFYNNEISEKSEIFDDQFSVERPDGSNFTLKIRSTKLEDSAMYFCASSRGMDYGYTFGSGTRLTVV.

The chain combines TRBV30 with TRBJ1-3; weak D call: TRBD1 (5 bases). Trimming removed 1 base at V and 9 bases at J, with 19 bases between. Germline V gene data show CDR1 as GTSNPN and CDR2 as SVGIG (reference sequence). The CDR3 has 15 amino acids. The CDR3 is CAWSANRWQGGTIYF. Here the CDR3 DNA reads TGTGCCTGGAGTGCCAACCGGTGGCAGGGAGGCACCATATATTTT.

J is TRBJ1-1 and V is TRBV3-1 (or the pseudogene TRBV3-2), with D unresolved. Germline V CDR1 and CDR2: LGHDT, YNNKEL (reference sequence). CDR3 length: 12 residues. Trimming took 4 bases from V and 7 from J, leaving 10 bases between them. CDR3 in DNA: TGTGCCAGCAGCCGAGGGCCCTTTGAAGCTTTCTTT. Translation: CASSRGPFEAFF.

The gene calls are TRBV7-2 and TRBJ2-7, with 8 bases matching TRBD1. Germline V gene lookup returns CDR1 SGHTA and CDR2 FQGNSA. The CDR3 has 15 amino acids. The V segment lost 5 bases and the J segment 6 bases; nucleotides outside the gene matches: 12. The DNA of the CDR3 is TGTGCCAGCAGCCTAAGACAGGGGACGGGGGCCGAGCAGTACTTC. Protein: CASSLRQGTGAEQYF.

Written as DNA, the CDR3 is TGCAGCGTCTCGAAGCTGGAGGGCTTGGGCTACACCTTC. It is translated as CSVSKLEGLGYTF. The rearrangement links TRBV29-1 to TRBJ1-2; D is unresolved. V was trimmed by 6 bases and J by 8 bases, leaving 19 bases between them. Germline CDR1 and CDR2: SQVTM and ANQGSEA. The CDR3 is made up of 13 amino acids. The entire variable domain, with the rest obtained from reference TRBV29-1 and TRBJ1-2, is as follows: SAVISQKPSRDICQRGTSLTIQCQVDSQVTMMFWYRQQPGQSLTLIATANQGSEATYESGFVIDKFPISRPNLTFSTLTVSNMSPEDSSIYLCSVSKLEGLGYTFGSGTRLTVV.

The CDR3 DNA follows: TGTGCCAGTAGTATACCCAGGGGGGTTTACAATGAGCAGTTCTTC. Residues: CASSIPRGVYNEQFF. The rearrangement links TRBV19 to TRBJ2-1; a weak D match, TRBD1 (7 bases). V was clipped by 2 bases and J by 4 bases, with 12 bases between them. Germline V gene lookup returns CDR1 LNHDA and CDR2 SQIVND (reference sequence). This CDR3 is 15 amino acids long.

The chain employs TRBV2 and TRBJ2-7; D remains ambiguous. Germline values: CDR1 SNHLY, CDR2 FYNNEI. The CDR3 is 12 amino acids. Trimming pared 6 bases from V and 3 bases from J, leaving 9 bases between. CDR3 amino acids: CASSFSSYEQYF. DNA for the CDR3: TGTGCCAGCAGCTTCTCTAGCTACGAGCAGTACTTC.

The gene calls are TRBV2 and TRBJ2-7; a weak D match, TRBD1 (6 bases). This CDR3 region has 16 residues. Trimming left V 3 bases short and J 3 bases short, with 18 bases between. Per the germline V gene, CDR1 is SNHLY and CDR2 is FYNNEI. The chain's CDR3 is CASSDDTADRYYEQYF. The CDR3 nucleotides read TGTGCCAGCAGTGATGATACCGCGGACAGATACTACGAGCAGTACTTC.

The rearrangement links TRBV5-1 to TRBJ1-2; 10 bases align to TRBD1. Per germline, CDR1 SGHRS and CDR2 YFSETQ. The V segment lost 4 bases and the J segment 8 bases; nucleotides outside the gene matches: 5. There are 13 residues in the CDR3. The CDR3 bases are TGCGCCAGCAGCCCGGGACAGGGGCACGGCTACACCTTC. Its translation: CASSPGQGHGYTF.

J is TRBJ1-6 and V is TRBV4-1; TRBD1 aligns across 8 bases. Germline lookup yields CDR1 MGHRA and CDR2 YSYEKL. The CDR3 length is 16 residues. The J segment lost 6 bases and the V segment lost 0 bases, leaving 4 bases of the junction unmatched. The chain's CDR3 is CASSQDPGQANSPLHF. The CDR3 DNA reads as TGCGCCAGCAGCCAAGACCCGGGACAGGCTAATTCACCCCTCCACTTT.

The chain links TRBV6-6 to TRBJ1-3, with D unresolved. The CDR3 extends over 11 amino acids. Germline loops: CDR1 MNHNY, CDR2 SVGAGI (reference sequence). V gave up 6 bases and J gave up 8 bases, with 8 bases separating them. The CDR3 region is CASRALDTIYF. As DNA, the CDR3 is TGTGCCAGCAGAGCGTTAGACACCATATATTTT.

As to this clone: The sample holds other DNA sequences that translate to the same CDR3. The chain uses TRBV5-4 and TRBJ2-7; TRBD1 might be the D (5 bases). V shed 0 bases and J shed 1 base, with 5 bases lying between them. This CDR3 has 13 amino acids. The germline V gene has CDR1 SGHNT and CDR2 YYREEE (reference sequence). The CDR3: CASSLAGSYEQYF. The DNA of the CDR3 is TGTGCCAGCAGCTTGGCAGGGTCCTACGAGCAGTACTTC.

The V call is TRBV2, the J call TRBJ1-2; D gene uncertain. The CDR3 totals 14 residues. The germline V gene has CDR1 SNHLY and CDR2 FYNNEI. The germline V and J ends were trimmed by 5 bases and 4 bases, with 14 bases remaining between them. The CDR3 protein is CASSTSYTGYGYTF. The CDR3 DNA sequence: TGTGCCAGCAGTACATCTTACACGGGCTATGGCTACACCTTC.

The rearrangement links TRBV5-4 to TRBJ2-1, with TRBD2 matching 12 bases. With 4 bases clipped from V and 7 bases from J, the junction kept 9 bases outside the gene matches. The CDR3 has 16 residues. Germline V gene sequence: CDR1 SGHNT, CDR2 YYREEE (reference sequence). CDR3: CASSPTPSGGENEQFF. As DNA, the CDR3 is TGTGCCAGCAGCCCGACCCCTAGCGGGGGGGAAAATGAGCAGTTCTTC.

The chain couples TRBV7-9 to TRBJ2-7; 8 bases agree with TRBD1. The V gene end was trimmed by 7 bases and the J gene end by 8 bases; junction bases not matched to a gene: 19. CDR3 length equals 16 residues. Germline V gene sequence: CDR1 SEHNR, CDR2 FQNEAQ (reference sequence). The CDR3 loop reads CASTRSTGTGFMKQYF. DNA of the CDR3: TGTGCCAGCACAAGATCGACCGGGACAGGATTTATGAAGCAGTACTTC. Full variable domain (missing parts from reference TRBV7-9 and TRBJ2-7): DTGVSQNPRHKITKRGQNVTFRCDPISEHNRLYWYRQTLGQGPEFLTYFQNEAQLEKSRLLSDRFSAERPKGSFSTLEIQRTEQGDSAMYLCASTRSTGTGFMKQYFGPGTRLTVT.

The chain has TRBV9 and TRBJ1-3, with D possibly matching TRBD1 (6 bases). This CDR3 is 18 amino acids long. V was pared by 3 bases and J by 4 bases, with 23 bases between. CDR1 SGDLS and CDR2 YYNGEE come from the germline V gene. The CDR3 nucleotides read TGTGCCAGCAGCGATGGGAAAACCAGGGGCGTATTCGGAAACACCATATATTTT. Its translation is CASSDGKTRGVFGNTIYF.

This clone has a single count. V gene TRBV29-1 combines with J gene TRBJ2-1; TRBD2 agrees at 11 bases. The CDR3 extends over 14 amino acids. Germline V CDR1 and CDR2: SQVTM, ANQGSEA. V lost 3 bases and J lost 10; bases outside the gene matches: 8. The CDR3 DNA is TGCAGCGTTGACCGACTAGCGGGAAGGTGGGAGCAGTTCTTC. This encodes CSVDRLAGRWEQFF.

Only one count was recorded for this clone. The V and J genes are TRBV7-2 and TRBJ1-5, with D perhaps TRBD1 (6 bases). CDR3 size: 19 residues. The V end was cut by 4 bases, the J end by 2 bases, with 24 bases between. Germline loops: CDR1 SGHTA, CDR2 FQGNSA. In nucleotides, the CDR3 is TGTGCCAGCAGCTCACCTCGCCCCTGGGCGGGGGCTGGCAATCAGCCCCAGCATTTT. Translation: CASSSPRPWAGAGNQPQHF.

The V and J genes are TRBV24-1 and TRBJ1-1; D is ambiguous. CDR1 KGHDR and CDR2 SFDVKD come from the germline V gene. V was cut by 1 base and J by 5 bases, with 7 bases left in between. The CDR3 length is 13 residues. CDR3 loop: CATSDFSGTEAFF. The CDR3 DNA reads TGTGCCACCAGTGATTTCTCGGGGACTGAAGCTTTCTTT.

The count of this clone is one. The chain carries TRBV27 and TRBJ1-1, with 7 bases lining up with TRBD1. CDR1 is MNHEY, CDR2 SMNVEV, per germline (reference sequence). This CDR3 region has 14 residues. With 7 bases clipped from V and 2 bases from J, the junction kept 7 bases outside the gene matches. CDR3 loop: CASMAVGGNTEAFF. DNA of the CDR3: TGTGCCAGCATGGCGGTAGGGGGCAACACTGAAGCTTTCTTT.

The chain carries TRBV6-2 or TRBV6-3 and TRBJ2-1; D is uncertain. There are 15 residues in the CDR3. V was cut by 0 bases and J by 4 bases, with 10 bases left in between. Germline V gives CDR1 MNHEY, CDR2 SVGEGT. CDR3 in amino acids: CASSYSIRLYNEQFF. The CDR3 DNA reads as TGTGCCAGCAGTTACTCGATCCGGTTATACAATGAGCAGTTCTTC.

Only a few counts were recorded for this clone. This chain links TRBV10-3 with TRBJ1-5, with D uncertain. Germline values: CDR1 ENHRY, CDR2 SYGVKD. The CDR3 sequence is 15 residues long. V was cut by 3 bases and J by 4 bases, with 13 bases left in between. DNA for the CDR3: TGTGCCATCAGTGATCCCCCTCCGGGGAATCAGCCCCAGCATTTT. Protein sequence: CAISDPPPGNQPQHF.

The chain recombines TRBV18 with TRBJ1-4; no clear D gene. V lost 2 bases and J lost 0, with 7 bases in between. This CDR3 contains 15 residues. CDR1 KGHSH and CDR2 LQKENI come from the germline V gene. The CDR3 loop is CASSPFHTTNEKLFF. DNA of the CDR3: TGTGCCAGCTCACCATTTCACACAACTAATGAAAAACTGTTTTTT.

The chain has TRBV15 and TRBJ2-1, with TRBD1 identical over 7 bases. Germline lookup yields CDR1 LNHNV and CDR2 YYDKDF (reference sequence). V was clipped by 4 bases and J by 2 bases; unmatched bases: 5. This CDR3 comprises 15 residues. This chain's CDR3 is CATSIDRATYNEQFF. The CDR3 region has the DNA TGTGCCACCAGCATCGACAGGGCCACCTACAATGAGCAGTTCTTC.

This clone was recorded once. V usage is TRBV7-2 and J usage is TRBJ2-2, with D perhaps matching TRBD2 (6 bases). The germline V gene encodes CDR1 SGHTA and CDR2 FQGNSA. Trimming pared 4 bases from V and 6 bases from J, leaving 9 bases between. The CDR3 contains 13 residues. CDR3 sequence: CASSSLAPGELFF. DNA of the CDR3: TGTGCCAGCAGCTCGCTAGCGCCCGGGGAGCTGTTTTTT. The full variable domain, with the rest looked up from reference TRBV7-2 and TRBJ2-2, is GAGVSQSPSNKVTEKGKDVELRCDPISGHTALYWYRQSLGQGLEFLIYFQGNSAPDKSGLPSDRFSAERTGGSVSTLTIQRTQQEDSAVYLCASSSLAPGELFFGEGSRLTVL.

This chain joins TRBV5-1 and TRBJ2-3; 8 bases agree with TRBD2. CDR3 size: 14 residues. Germline V CDR1 and CDR2: SGHRS, YFSETQ. V lost 2 bases to trimming and J lost 6 bases; unmatched junction nucleotides: 5. CDR3 nucleotides: TGCGCCAGCAGCTTTTCCGGGGGGGACGATACGCAGTATTTT. It is translated as CASSFSGGDDTQYF.

This chain joins TRBV28 and TRBJ1-3; D not certain. This CDR3 is built from 13 residues. The V gene's germline CDR1 is MDHEN and CDR2 SYDVKM. V shed 2 bases and J shed 7 bases, with 9 bases lying between them. For the CDR3, the DNA is TGTGCCAGCAGTTTAACCACGGGGAACACCATATATTTT. Translating gives CASSLTTGNTIYF.

The chain recombines TRBV3-1 (or the pseudogene TRBV3-2) with TRBJ1-4; D is unresolved. V gave up 2 bases and J gave up 11 bases, with 6 bases separating them. The germline V gene has CDR1 LGHDT and CDR2 YNNKEL (reference sequence). There are 11 residues in the CDR3. The CDR3 sequence is CASSQLRKLFF. CDR3 nucleotides: TGTGCCAGCAGCCAACTGAGGAAACTGTTTTTT.